The 17 T cell receptor beta chains below all came from one sample that was sequenced in a study of esophageal squamous cell carcinoma under preoperative chemotherapy. TCRdb reanalysed the PCR reads using MiXCR and keeps one entry per CDR3 protein. This table has about 15,000 distinct CDR3 sequences, approximately 61% appearing once. The time point is: before preoperative PTX-NDP chemotherapy. The sample was taken from a patient given preoperative chemotherapy. The receptors shown here come from a human donor with esophageal squamous cell carcinoma. The donor label of this sample is uncertain.

The genes are TRBV12-3 or TRBV12-4 and TRBJ2-3; TRBD2 agrees at 13 bases. The CDR3 totals 17 residues. V shed 8 bases and J 4 bases; nucleotides not matched to a gene: 12. CDR3: CASQSLGLAGRPDTQYF. DNA for the CDR3: TGTGCCAGCCAGTCCTTGGGACTAGCGGGGAGGCCAGATACGCAGTATTTT.

Of note for this clonotype: A read error may produce the germline difference seen at one junction end. This chain joins TRBV4-2 and TRBJ2-4; D assignment may be TRBD1 or TRBD2 (7 bases each). Germline lookup yields CDR1 LGHNA and CDR2 YNFKEQ. The CDR3 consists of 14 residues. The CDR3 region is CGSRGGRAKDTQYF. CDR3 nucleotide sequence: TGTGGCAGCAGGGGGGGGCGAGCCAAAGACACGCAGTATTTC.

The chain links TRBV6-1 to TRBJ2-3, with a possible D match to TRBD1 (5 bases). Trimming took off 2 bases at V and 1 base at J, with 19 bases between the two ends. The CDR3 totals 18 residues. The germline V gene has CDR1 MNHNS and CDR2 SASEGT. The CDR3: CASSEHRPQVVRTDTQYF. In DNA form, the CDR3 reads TGTGCCAGCAGTGAACATCGCCCACAGGTTGTGCGCACAGATACGCAGTATTTT.

This clonotype is medium-sized within its sample. The chain carries TRBV6-1 and TRBJ2-5; 11 bases fit TRBD1. The CDR3 loop spans 15 amino acids. V dropped 6 bases and J dropped 2; count of bases not matched to a gene: 5. The germline V gene encodes CDR1 MNHNS and CDR2 SASEGT. The CDR3 is CASSLGTGGQETQYF. CDR3 DNA: TGTGCCAGCAGCCTTGGGACAGGGGGACAAGAGACCCAGTACTTC.

To note about this clonotype: Germline is not matched at one junction end, which may reflect a read error. V usage is TRBV6-1 and J usage is TRBJ2-3; possible D gene TRBD1, 6 bases. The length of the CDR3 is 16 residues. Germline lookup yields CDR1 MNHNS and CDR2 SASEGT. The CDR3 protein is CASSEGGLGPTNTQYF. DNA for the CDR3: TGTGCCAGCAGTGAAGGGGGGCTGGGACCCACAAATACGCAGTATTTT.

The genes are TRBV6-5 and TRBJ2-4; D possibly matches TRBD1 or TRBD2 (5 bases each). CDR1 and CDR2 (germline): MNHEY, SVGAGI. This CDR3 contains 14 residues. Trimming left V 11 bases short and J 5 bases short, with 19 bases between. The CDR3 is CAGMFRDGQNIQYF. The CDR3 DNA sequence: TGTGCCGGCATGTTCCGGGACGGCCAAAACATTCAGTACTTC.

A note on this clonotype: An end of the junction does not agree with germline; a read error may underlie this. The chain links TRBV6-1 to TRBJ2-5, with TRBD2 identical over 12 bases. Germline CDR1 and CDR2: MNHNS and SASEGT. The CDR3 sequence is 14 residues long. As DNA, the CDR3 is TGTGCCAGCGCTAGCGGGGGGGACCAAGATACCCAGTACTTT. Amino acid sequence: CASASGGDQDTQYF.

This clonotype was seen just once. Being one base from a much bigger clone, this may be a read error. The chain links TRBV12-5 to TRBJ1-5; possible D gene TRBD1, 6 bases. The germline V gene has CDR1 LGHNT and CDR2 FRNRAP. Trimming shortened V by 2 bases and J by 6 bases, and 20 bases separated the two germline ends. The length of the CDR3 is 17 residues. This CDR3 is CASGLTTWGTWFQPQHF. In nucleotides, the CDR3 is TGTGCTAGTGGTTTGACCACTTGGGGGACATGGTTTCAGCCCCAGCATTTT.

CDR3 DNA: TGTGCCAGTACCGTACGGGACGGTGGTTCCGGGGAGCTGTTTTTT. As protein: CASTVRDGGSGELFF. V gene TRBV19 combines with J gene TRBJ2-2; D may match TRBD1 or TRBD2 (5 bases each). V lost 7 bases to trimming and J lost 6 bases, with 18 bases between them. The germline gives CDR1 LNHDA, CDR2 SQIVND (reference sequence). The CDR3 runs 15 residues.

The rearrangement links TRBV6-1 to TRBJ2-1; 7 bases fit TRBD2. CDR1 and CDR2 (germline): MNHNS, SASEGT. V gave up 7 bases and J gave up 5 bases; unmatched junction bases: 5. This CDR3 region has 13 residues. CDR3: CASTSGPNNEQFF. The CDR3 DNA sequence: TGTGCCAGCACTAGCGGACCGAACAATGAGCAGTTCTTC.

The CDR3 bases are TGTGCCAGCAGCTCCACCGGGACAGGGACAGAGACCCAGTACTTC. This translates into CASSSTGTGTETQYF. The chain is built from TRBV9 and TRBJ2-1, with 9 positions matching TRBD1. The last part of the DNA fits TRBJ2-5 better; the J call may be wrong. Germline V gene lookup returns CDR1 SGDLS and CDR2 YYNGEE. This CDR3 region has 15 residues.

The chain carries TRBV6-1 and TRBJ2-3; 9 bases map to TRBD2. Looked up from germline, CDR1 is MNHNS and CDR2 is SASEGT. Trimming at V came to 1 base and at J to 4 bases, leaving 3 bases not matched to a gene. The CDR3 contains 15 residues. The CDR3 DNA follows: TGTGCCAGCAGTGAAGAGGCGGGGGGGCCAGATACGCAGTATTTT. It translates to CASSEEAGGPDTQYF.

V and J are TRBV6-1 and TRBJ2-3; the D is unclear. CDR3 size: 11 residues. CDR1 MNHNS and CDR2 SASEGT come from the germline V gene. V lost 7 bases, J lost 12 bases, and 14 bases lay in between. The CDR3: CASNSGETQYF. The CDR3 nucleotides read TGTGCCAGCAACTCCGGAGAGACCCAGTATTTT.

The chain uses TRBV12-3 or TRBV12-4 and TRBJ2-1; TRBD1 might be the D (7 bases). TRBJ2-7 explains the end of the DNA better; the J call may be wrong. The length of the CDR3 is 15 residues. The CDR3 is CASSPGRGVSYEQYF. The CDR3, as DNA: TGTGCCAGCAGTCCCGGCAGGGGGGTATCCTACGAGCAGTACTTC.

This clonotype has just a few counts. This chain uses TRBV6-1 with TRBJ2-7; 13 bases align to TRBD2. The CDR3 runs to 16 residues. V lost 5 bases to trimming and J lost 5 bases; unmatched junction nucleotides: 9. Germline V gene sequence: CDR1 MNHNS, CDR2 SASEGT. This chain's CDR3 is CASSRGGLAGQNEQYF. As DNA, the CDR3 is TGTGCCAGCAGTCGCGGGGGACTAGCGGGACAGAACGAGCAGTACTTC.

This clonotype is medium-sized (0.01 to 0.1%) within its sample. This chain links TRBV6-5 with TRBJ2-1; D possibly uses TRBD1 or TRBD2 (5 bases each). V gave up 7 bases and J gave up 6 bases, with 13 bases separating them. The CDR3 sequence is 13 residues long. CDR1 is MNHEY and CDR2 is SVGAGI in the germline V gene. The CDR3 DNA follows: TGTGCCAGCACCCCCGACGGGGCCAATGAGCAGTTCTTC. Translation: CASTPDGANEQFF.

Note on this clonotype: The junction departs from germline at one end; a sequencing error may be responsible. The rearrangement joins TRBV3-1 to TRBJ2-2, with D perhaps TRBD2 (5 bases). The germline V gene has CDR1 LGHDT and CDR2 YNNKEL (reference sequence). The CDR3 spans 15 residues. CDR3 in DNA: TGTGCCAGCAGCCAGGGCCGTGCGGACGCGGGTGAGCTGTTCTTT. It yields the protein CASSQGRADAGELFF.